The rows below give T cell receptor beta chains drawn from one sample of a study of early T cells in non-severe SARS-CoV-2 infection. MiXCR, applied by TCRdb to the 5' RACE reads, yields one record per CDR3 protein. Of tens of thousands of distinct CDR3 sequences listed, around an eighth are singletons. Source material: whole blood. These receptors were taken from an adult who was a healthcare worker with PCR-confirmed SARS-CoV-2 infection or an uninfected control (not recorded which). Both conserved end residues are part of each CDR3. A D gene is named only where the DNA matches it firmly. Part of the rows lack a size; the others show once, few, many or a class for expanded clones.

v_call: TRBV19; d_call: TRBD1; j_call: TRBJ1-2; clone_size: many; cdr3_aa: CASSIPGQGARLTGGYTF; cdr3_nt: TGTGCCAGTAGTATTCCGGGACAGGGGGCGCGTCTCACCGGCGGCTACACCTTC
v_call: TRBV28; d_call: NA; j_call: TRBJ2-7; clone_size: few; cdr3_aa: CASSLASYEQYF; cdr3_nt: TGTGCCAGCAGTTTGGCCTCCTACGAGCAGTACTTC
v_call: TRBV4-2; d_call: NA; j_call: TRBJ2-1; clone_size: many; cdr3_aa: CASSLYYTGNSYNEQFF; cdr3_nt: TGTGCCAGCAGCCTATACTACACTGGGAACTCCTACAATGAGCAGTTCTTC
v_call: TRBV6-5; d_call: NA; j_call: TRBJ2-7; clone_size: many; cdr3_aa: CASSSVGADEQYF; cdr3_nt: TGTGCCAGCAGTTCTGTGGGTGCGGACGAGCAGTACTTC
v_call: TRBV6-5; d_call: NA; j_call: TRBJ2-7; clone_size: many; cdr3_aa: CASSTGSYEQYF; cdr3_nt: TGTGCCAGCAGTACAGGGAGCTACGAGCAGTACTTC
v_call: TRBV4-3; d_call: TRBD1; j_call: TRBJ1-3; clone_size: many; cdr3_aa: CASSQGTGQSSGNTIYF; cdr3_nt: TGCGCCAGCAGCCAAGGGACAGGGCAGAGCTCTGGAAACACCATATATTTT
v_call: TRBV10-3; d_call: NA; j_call: TRBJ1-2; clone_size: many; cdr3_aa: CAISQGHDGYTF; cdr3_nt: TGTGCCATCAGTCAGGGGCATGATGGCTACACCTTC
v_call: TRBV11-2; d_call: NA; j_call: TRBJ1-1; clone_size: many; cdr3_aa: CASSLQPMNTEAFF; cdr3_nt: TGTGCCAGCAGCTTACAGCCTATGAACACTGAAGCTTTCTTT
v_call: TRBV12-3/TRBV12-4; d_call: TRBD1; j_call: TRBJ2-4; clone_size: many; cdr3_aa: CASNDRETTRFRQNIQYF; cdr3_nt: TGTGCCAGCAATGACAGGGAAACTACCAGGTTCCGCCAAAACATTCAGTACTTC
v_call: TRBV28; d_call: NA; j_call: TRBJ2-1; clone_size: few; cdr3_aa: CASSLAGQEQFF; cdr3_nt: TGTGCCAGCAGTTTGGCGGGACAGGAGCAGTTCTTC
v_call: TRBV5-5; d_call: NA; j_call: TRBJ1-5; clone_size: many; cdr3_aa: CASSLWGSGNQPQHF; cdr3_nt: TGTGCCAGCAGCTTGTGGGGATCGGGAAATCAGCCCCAGCATTTT
v_call: TRBV5-6; d_call: NA; j_call: TRBJ1-1; clone_size: many; cdr3_aa: CASRFWVNTEAFF; cdr3_nt: TGTGCCAGCAGGTTTTGGGTGAACACTGAAGCTTTCTTT
v_call: TRBV12-3/TRBV12-4; d_call: NA; j_call: TRBJ2-3; clone_size: many; cdr3_aa: CASSPRDSPADTQYF; cdr3_nt: TGTGCCAGCAGTCCCCGGGATAGCCCCGCAGATACGCAGTATTTT
v_call: TRBV7-9; d_call: NA; j_call: TRBJ2-1; clone_size: many; cdr3_aa: CASSGQFF; cdr3_nt: TGTGCCAGCAGCGGGCAGTTCTTC
v_call: TRBV29-1; d_call: NA; j_call: TRBJ1-1; clone_size: many; cdr3_aa: CSVGWSGRDTEAFF; cdr3_nt: TGCAGCGTTGGCTGGAGCGGGAGGGACACTGAAGCTTTCTTT
v_call: TRBV29-1; d_call: TRBD1; j_call: TRBJ2-3; clone_size: many; cdr3_aa: CSVEVWGTGGIDTQYF; cdr3_nt: TGCAGCGTTGAGGTTTGGGGGACAGGGGGTATCGATACGCAGTATTTT
v_call: TRBV12-3/TRBV12-4; d_call: NA; j_call: TRBJ1-1; clone_size: many; cdr3_aa: CASSLGGSTEAFF; cdr3_nt: TGTGCCAGCAGTTTAGGGGGGAGCACTGAAGCTTTCTTT
v_call: TRBV29-1; d_call: NA; j_call: TRBJ1-2; clone_size: many; cdr3_aa: CSVETGHPGYTF; cdr3_nt: TGCAGCGTTGAGACAGGACACCCTGGCTACACCTTC
v_call: TRBV2; d_call: NA; j_call: TRBJ1-5; clone_size: few; cdr3_aa: CASSNDNNQPQHF; cdr3_nt: TGTGCCAGCAGTAATGACAACAATCAGCCCCAGCATTTT
v_call: TRBV6-2/TRBV6-3; d_call: NA; j_call: TRBJ2-7; clone_size: few; cdr3_aa: CASSAVGEQYF; cdr3_nt: TGTGCCAGCAGTGCTGTCGGGGAGCAGTACTTC
v_call: TRBV3-1; d_call: TRBD2; j_call: TRBJ2-7; clone_size: many; cdr3_aa: CASSTPRLAGVYEQYF; cdr3_nt: TGTGCCAGCAGCACCCCTCGACTAGCGGGGGTCTACGAGCAGTACTTC
v_call: TRBV6-2/TRBV6-3; d_call: TRBD2; j_call: TRBJ2-7; clone_size: NA; cdr3_aa: CTSSYTRTSVNEHYF; cdr3_nt: TGTACCAGCAGTTATACCCGGACTAGCGTTAACGAGCACTACTTC
v_call: TRBV12-5; d_call: NA; j_call: TRBJ2-1; clone_size: NA; cdr3_aa: CASGLVPDSNNEQFF; cdr3_nt: TGTGCTAGTGGTTTGGTACCGGACAGTAACAATGAGCAGTTCTTC
v_call: TRBV3-1; d_call: NA; j_call: TRBJ2-1; clone_size: many; cdr3_aa: CASSQVTRRNNEQFF; cdr3_nt: TGTGCCAGCAGCCAGGTGACCCGGAGAAACAATGAGCAGTTCTTC
v_call: TRBV6-1; d_call: NA; j_call: TRBJ1-4; clone_size: NA; cdr3_aa: CACSPGHRNPNEKLFF; cdr3_nt: TGTGCCTGCAGTCCGGGCCACCGAAACCCTAATGAAAAACTGTTTTTT
v_call: TRBV15; d_call: NA; j_call: TRBJ1-5; clone_size: many; cdr3_aa: CATSRGDGVTAQHF; cdr3_nt: TGTGCCACCAGCAGAGGAGACGGAGTTACGGCCCAGCATTTT
v_call: TRBV5-1; d_call: TRBD2; j_call: TRBJ2-3; clone_size: many; cdr3_aa: CASSLDGTSQDTQYF; cdr3_nt: TGCGCCAGCAGCTTGGATGGGACTAGCCAAGATACGCAGTATTTT
v_call: TRBV28; d_call: TRBD2; j_call: TRBJ2-5; clone_size: many; cdr3_aa: CASSLGLAGGQETQYF; cdr3_nt: TGTGCCAGCAGTCTAGGACTAGCGGGAGGACAAGAGACCCAGTACTTC
v_call: TRBV6-2/TRBV6-3; d_call: NA; j_call: TRBJ2-2; clone_size: many; cdr3_aa: CASSLTEGAGELFF; cdr3_nt: TGTGCCAGCAGCCTTACCGAGGGGGCCGGGGAGCTGTTTTTT
v_call: TRBV28; d_call: NA; j_call: TRBJ2-7; clone_size: many; cdr3_aa: CASSFSTGYEQYF; cdr3_nt: TGTGCCAGCAGTTTTAGCACGGGCTACGAGCAGTACTTC